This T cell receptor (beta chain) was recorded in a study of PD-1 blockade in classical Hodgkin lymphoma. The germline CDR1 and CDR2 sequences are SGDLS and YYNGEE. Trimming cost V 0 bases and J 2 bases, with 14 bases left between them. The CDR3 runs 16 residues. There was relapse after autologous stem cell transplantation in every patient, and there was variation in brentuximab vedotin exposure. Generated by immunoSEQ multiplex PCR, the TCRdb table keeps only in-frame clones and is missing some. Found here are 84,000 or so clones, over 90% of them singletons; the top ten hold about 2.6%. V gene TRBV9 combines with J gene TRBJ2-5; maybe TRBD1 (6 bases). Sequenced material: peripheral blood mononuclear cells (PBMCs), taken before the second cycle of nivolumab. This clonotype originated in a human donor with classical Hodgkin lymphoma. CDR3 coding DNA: TGTGCCAGCAGCGTAGGAACAGGGTTTGTGCAAGAGACCCAGTACTTC. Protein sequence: CASSVGTGFVQETQYF.